This T cell receptor beta chain was sequenced during a study of naive and memory T cell subsets. Notes on the study in general: A few larger clonotypes appeared in naive repertoires, especially CD8, possibly memory cells re-expressing CD45RA.

The beta constant-region primer was an equimolar mix of two oligonucleotides covering TRBC1 and TRBC2. The ligated cDNA underwent four PCR rounds using SP2 and nested alpha and beta constant-region primers. TCRdb used MiXCR to reprocess the UMI-ligation and nested PCR reads, holding one entry per CDR3 protein. The data hold about 100,000 distinct CDR3 sequences, with approximately 14% observed a single time. Remarks on this clonotype: Its cognate antigen is unknown.

The ends were cut back, 7 bases at V and 7 bases at J, with 21 bases in the middle. The CDR3 covers 16 residues. The V gene's germline CDR1 is SGHDT and CDR2 YYEEEE. The receptor was derived from a human donor in good health. The specimen was naive CD8+ T cells from blood. The V gene is TRBV5-6, the J gene TRBJ1-6; no clear D. This chain's CDR3 is CASGDKVRSRNSPLHF. The CDR3 DNA reads as TGTGCCAGCGGTGACAAAGTGCGTTCGCGAAATTCACCCCTCCACTTT.